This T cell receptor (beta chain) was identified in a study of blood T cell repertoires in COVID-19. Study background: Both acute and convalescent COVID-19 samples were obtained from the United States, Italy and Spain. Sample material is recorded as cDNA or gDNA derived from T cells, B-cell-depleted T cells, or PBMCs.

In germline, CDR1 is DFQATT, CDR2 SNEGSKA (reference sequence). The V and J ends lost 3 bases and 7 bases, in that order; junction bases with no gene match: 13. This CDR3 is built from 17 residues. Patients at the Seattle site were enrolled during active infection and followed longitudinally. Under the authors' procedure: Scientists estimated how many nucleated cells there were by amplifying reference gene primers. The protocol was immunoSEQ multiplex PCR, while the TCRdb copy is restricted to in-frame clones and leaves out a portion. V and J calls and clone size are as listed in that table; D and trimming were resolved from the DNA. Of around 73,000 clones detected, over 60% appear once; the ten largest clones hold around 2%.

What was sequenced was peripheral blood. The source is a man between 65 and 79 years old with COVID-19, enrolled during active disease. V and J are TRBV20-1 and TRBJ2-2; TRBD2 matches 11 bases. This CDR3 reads CSASPIRTSGLSGELFF. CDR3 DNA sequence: TGCAGTGCTAGTCCCATACGGACTAGCGGGCTTAGCGGGGAGCTGTTTTTT.